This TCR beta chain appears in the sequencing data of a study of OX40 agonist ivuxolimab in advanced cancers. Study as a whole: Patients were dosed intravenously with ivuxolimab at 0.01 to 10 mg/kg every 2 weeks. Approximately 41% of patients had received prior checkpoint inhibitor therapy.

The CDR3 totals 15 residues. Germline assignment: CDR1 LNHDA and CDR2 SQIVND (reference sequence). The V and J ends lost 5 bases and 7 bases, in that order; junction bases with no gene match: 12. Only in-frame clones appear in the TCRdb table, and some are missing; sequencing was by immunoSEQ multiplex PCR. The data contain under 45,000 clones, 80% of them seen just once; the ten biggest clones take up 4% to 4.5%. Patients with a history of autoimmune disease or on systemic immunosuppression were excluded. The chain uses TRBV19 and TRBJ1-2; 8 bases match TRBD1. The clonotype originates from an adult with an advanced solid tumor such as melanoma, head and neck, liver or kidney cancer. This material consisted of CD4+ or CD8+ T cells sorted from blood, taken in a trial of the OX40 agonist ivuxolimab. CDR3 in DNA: TGTGCCAGTAGTCCCCAGGGACAGGCAATTGGTGGCTACACCTTC. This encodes CASSPQGQAIGGYTF.